The 5 T cell receptor beta chains given below trace back to one sample, sequenced in a study of T cells after posttransplantation cyclophosphamide. Profiled with immunoSEQ multiplex PCR; TCRdb holds only in-frame clones, not every one. The sample has about 7,300 clones; more than 85% are singletons. Material for sequencing was CD4+ T cells sorted from blood. The receptors were sampled from a woman aged 45-59 years in good health and a related stem cell transplant donor.

The chain joins TRBV6-1 to TRBJ1-5, with a possible D match to TRBD1 (5 bases). Trimming took 7 bases from V and 6 from J, leaving 10 bases between them. CDR1 is MNHNS, CDR2 SASEGT, per germline. The CDR3 has 12 amino acids. This chain's CDR3 is CASIGRGQPQHF. The CDR3 bases are TGTGCCAGCATTGGGAGGGGTCAGCCCCAGCATTTT.

V gene TRBV28 combines with J gene TRBJ1-3; 7 nucleotides agree with TRBD1. J gave up 2 bases and V 2 bases, and 9 bases lay outside the gene matches. Looked up from germline, CDR1 is MDHEN and CDR2 is SYDVKM. The CDR3 sequence is 17 residues long. CDR3 in DNA: TGTGCCAGCAGTTTACAGGACAGGCACTATCCTGGAAACACCATATATTTT. The encoded protein is CASSLQDRHYPGNTIYF.

Only one count was recorded for this clone. The rearrangement links TRBV5-6 to TRBJ2-3, with TRBD2 matching 12 bases. V lost 2 bases and J lost 2; bases outside the gene matches: 3. The CDR3 totals 16 residues. CDR1 SGHDT and CDR2 YYEEEE come from the germline V gene. The CDR3 nucleotides read TGTGCCAGCAGCTTCCGGACTAGCGGGATCACAGATACGCAGTATTTT. It encodes CASSFRTSGITDTQYF.

This sequence joins TRBV5-6 and TRBJ1-4; 8 bases are a match to TRBD1. The CDR3 is made up of 15 amino acids. Germline values: CDR1 SGHDT, CDR2 YYEEEE. V shed 4 bases, J shed 4 bases, and the junction held 6 bases outside the gene matches. The CDR3 region is CASSGGQALNEKLFF. CDR3 DNA: TGTGCCAGCAGCGGGGGACAGGCCCTTAATGAAAAACTGTTTTTT.

CDR3 residues: CASSLSAGEKLFF. CDR3 in DNA: TGTGCCAGCAGTTTATCGGCGGGAGAAAAACTGTTTTTT. The rearrangement joins TRBV27 to TRBJ1-4; D uncertain. The V end was cut by 0 bases, the J end by 8 bases, with 7 bases between. The CDR3 sequence is 13 residues long. Germline assignment: CDR1 MNHEY and CDR2 SMNVEV (reference sequence).